Sequencing of this TCR beta chain was carried out in a study of blood T cell repertoires in COVID-19. Study context: The United States, Italy and Spain were the sources of the acute and convalescent COVID-19 samples. The cDNA or gDNA used as material had been derived from T cells, B-cell-depleted T cells, or PBMCs.

Clones were read by immunoSEQ multiplex PCR, and TCRdb kept only the in-frame ones, dropping some. The table records roughly 130,000 clones, 90% of them present only once. Patients in Seattle were enrolled during active infection, then followed longitudinally. This sequence originates from a man in his sixties with COVID-19, enrolled during active disease. The sequencing input was peripheral blood.

The CDR3 coding sequence is TGTGCCAGCAGTCACCGAGGACAGGAGCTCTTTTACGAGCAGTACTTC. Protein sequence: CASSHRGQELFYEQYF. This chain joins TRBV28 and TRBJ2-7, with 7 bases fitting TRBD1. V lost 5 bases and J lost 4; bases outside the gene matches: 14. Germline CDR1 is MDHEN and CDR2 is SYDVKM. This CDR3 contains 16 residues.